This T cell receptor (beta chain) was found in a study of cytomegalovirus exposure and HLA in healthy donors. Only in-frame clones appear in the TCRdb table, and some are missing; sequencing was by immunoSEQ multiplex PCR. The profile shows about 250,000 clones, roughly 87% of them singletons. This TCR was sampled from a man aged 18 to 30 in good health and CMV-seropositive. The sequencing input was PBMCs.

The CDR3: CASSVELNTEAFF. CDR3 nucleotide sequence: TGTGCCAGCAGCGTGGAATTGAACACTGAAGCTTTCTTT. V is TRBV7-3 and J is TRBJ1-1; no firm D call. The CDR3 runs 13 residues. From germline, CDR1 is SGHTA and CDR2 FQGTGA. The germline V and J ends were trimmed by 5 bases and 0 bases, with 7 bases remaining between them.